This T cell receptor (beta chain) derives from a study of cytomegalovirus exposure and HLA in healthy donors. This clone has just one count. Primers for the PCR totalled 60 Vbeta and 13 Jbeta. Generated by immunoSEQ multiplex PCR, the TCRdb table keeps only in-frame clones and is missing some. The table includes 120,000 or so clones, 81% detected once. The germline V gene encodes CDR1 SGHTA and CDR2 FQGNSA. This CDR3 spans 14 amino acids. V lost 4 bases, J lost 4 bases, and 13 bases lay in between. The sequenced sample consisted of PBMCs. This chain connects TRBV7-2 to TRBJ1-2; possibly TRBD1 for D (6 bases). This sequence originates from a man between 18 and 29 years old in good health and CMV-seropositive. The CDR3 coding sequence is TGTGCCAGCAGCTCGGACAGCGTTTCCTATGGCTACACCTTC. Protein sequence: CASSSDSVSYGYTF. Based on the CDR3 plus reference TRBV7-2 and TRBJ1-2, the full variable domain is GAGVSQSPSNKVTEKGKDVELRCDPISGHTALYWYRQSLGQGLEFLIYFQGNSAPDKSGLPSDRFSAERTGGSVSTLTIQRTQQEDSAVYLCASSSDSVSYGYTFGSGTRLTVV.